The source of this TCR beta chain is a study of blood T cell repertoires in COVID-19. Study as a whole: Researchers got acute and convalescent COVID-19 samples from the United States, Italy and Spain. The cDNA or gDNA used as material had been derived from T cells, B-cell-depleted T cells, or PBMCs.

This clone came up a few times. CDR1 is LNHDA and CDR2 is SQIVND in the germline V gene (reference sequence). The CDR3 is 14 residues long. V lost 3 bases to trimming and J lost 7 bases, with 10 bases between them. Under the authors' procedure: Reference gene primer amplification yielded estimated nucleated cell counts. The table came from immunoSEQ multiplex PCR; TCRdb's copy has only in-frame clones and leaves some out. V and J calls and clone size come straight from that table; D and trimming were deduced from the DNA. The sample holds about 220,000 clones, about 86% seen once. The receptor was derived from a woman aged 30 to 39 who had recovered from COVID-19. Sequenced: peripheral blood. This chain connects TRBV19 to TRBJ1-6; a weak D match, TRBD1 (5 bases). In DNA form, the CDR3 reads TGTGCCAGTAGTATTGAGGGGAGGAATTCACCCCTCCACTTT. Protein: CASSIEGRNSPLHF.